Below are 19 T cell receptor beta chains sequenced from a single sample in a study of STAT5B mutations in CD4+ large granular lymphocyte leukemia. Sequencing used immunoSEQ multiplex PCR; TCRdb keeps in-frame clones, though not all of them. The data show roughly 30,000 clones, with around three quarters seen just once and roughly 2% held by the top ten. The source material was CD4+ T cells from blood buffy coats. Receptors were obtained from a human donor in good health.

This sequence joins TRBV7-3 and TRBJ1-1; tentative D call: TRBD1 (5 bases). Trimming stripped 6 bases from V and 4 bases from J, with 12 bases between. There are 13 residues in the CDR3. In germline, CDR1 is SGHTA, CDR2 FQGTGA. In DNA form, the CDR3 reads TGTGCCAGCAGAACCAGGAGGGGCACTGAAGCTTTCTTT. Translating gives CASRTRRGTEAFF.

This chain uses TRBV5-1 with TRBJ1-1; no clear D. In germline, CDR1 is SGHRS, CDR2 YFSETQ. The CDR3 contains 16 residues. V lost 2 bases and J 1 base, leaving 15 bases between the germline ends. CDR3: CASSFHTLKANTEAFF. CDR3 DNA sequence: TGCGCCAGCAGCTTTCACACCCTTAAGGCGAACACTGAAGCTTTCTTT.

The chain is built from TRBV4-3 and TRBJ1-1; a possible D gene is TRBD1 (5 bases). Deletions cut 1 base from V and 1 base from J, with 10 bases between. The CDR3 covers 15 residues. Germline assignment: CDR1 LGHNA and CDR2 YSLEER. The CDR3 is CASSQAWGGNTEAFF. The CDR3 DNA reads TGCGCCAGCAGCCAAGCCTGGGGGGGGAACACTGAAGCTTTCTTT.

V and J are TRBV19 and TRBJ1-5; TRBD1 aligns across 7 bases. The CDR3 runs to 15 residues. The V and J ends lost 1 base and 2 bases, in that order; junction bases with no gene match: 2. CDR1 is LNHDA and CDR2 is SQIVND in the germline V gene (reference sequence). This CDR3 is CASSIGDRGNQPQHF. The CDR3 region has the DNA TGTGCCAGTAGTATAGGAGACAGGGGCAATCAGCCCCAGCATTTT.

The chain has TRBV4-3 and TRBJ2-3; D is ambiguous. The CDR3 extends over 14 amino acids. Trimming removed 1 base from V and 6 bases from J, with 11 bases in between. Germline assignment: CDR1 LGHNA and CDR2 YSLEER. This CDR3 reads CASSQGRTSDTQYF. The CDR3 coding sequence is TGCGCCAGCAGCCAAGGCAGGACCTCGGATACGCAGTATTTT.

The V gene is TRBV7-8, the J gene TRBJ2-4; D not resolved. Germline V gene lookup returns CDR1 SGHVS and CDR2 FQNEAQ. This CDR3 comprises 13 residues. Deletions cut 2 bases from V and 2 bases from J, with 4 bases between. This CDR3 is CASSLNTKNIQYF. CDR3 coding DNA: TGTGCCAGCAGCTTAAACACCAAAAACATTCAGTACTTC.

This clone has a single count. The V call is TRBV5-1, the J call TRBJ1-6; no firm D call. From germline, CDR1 is SGHRS and CDR2 YFSETQ. CDR3 length: 14 residues. Between the trimmed V and J ends, which lost 0 bases and 7 bases, there was a span of 8 bases. The CDR3, as DNA: TGCGCCAGCAGCTTGGAGCTCGGAAATTCACCCCTCCACTTT. Residues: CASSLELGNSPLHF. The full variable domain, its missing parts supplied by reference TRBV5-1 and TRBJ1-6, is KAGVTQTPRYLIKTRGQQVTLSCSPISGHRSVSWYQQTPGQGLQFLFEYFSETQRNKGNFPGRFSGRQFSNSRSEMNVSTLELGDSALYLCASSLELGNSPLHFGNGTRLTVT.

This chain connects TRBV6-1 to TRBJ2-1; 7 bases match TRBD2. V dropped 7 bases and J dropped 10; count of bases not matched to a gene: 13. Germline CDR1 reads MNHNS; CDR2 reads SASEGT. The CDR3 has 14 residues. The CDR3 sequence is CASTQTSPRGEQFF. The DNA for the CDR3 is TGTGCCAGCACTCAGACTAGCCCTCGGGGAGAGCAGTTCTTC.

The rearrangement joins TRBV19 to TRBJ2-7; 11 positions match TRBD2. The CDR3 is 15 amino acids. With 5 bases clipped from V and 3 bases from J, the junction kept 6 bases outside the gene matches. CDR1 and CDR2 (germline): LNHDA, SQIVND (reference sequence). The CDR3 loop reads CASSALAGGLYEQYF. CDR3 DNA sequence: TGTGCCAGTAGTGCCCTAGCGGGGGGCCTCTACGAGCAGTACTTC.

The chain is built from TRBV6-1 and TRBJ1-5; D ambiguous. This CDR3 is built from 15 residues. In germline, CDR1 is MNHNS, CDR2 SASEGT. The germline V and J ends were trimmed by 0 bases and 4 bases, with 10 bases remaining between them. In DNA form, the CDR3 reads TGTGCCAGCAGTGAAGCCGGCAGCTTTAATCAGCCCCAGCATTTT. It yields the protein CASSEAGSFNQPQHF.

This clone occurred once. The chain joins TRBV5-1 to TRBJ1-4; D possibly corresponds to TRBD1 (5 bases). The CDR3 totals 15 residues. From germline, CDR1 is SGHRS and CDR2 YFSETQ. V lost 4 bases and J lost 6, with 16 bases in between. CDR3 bases: TGCGCCAGCAGCCCAGGAGGGGAGGTTGATGAAAAACTGTTTTTT. Residues: CASSPGGEVDEKLFF. Filled out from reference TRBV5-1 and TRBJ1-4, the complete variable domain reads KAGVTQTPRYLIKTRGQQVTLSCSPISGHRSVSWYQQTPGQGLQFLFEYFSETQRNKGNFPGRFSGRQFSNSRSEMNVSTLELGDSALYLCASSPGGEVDEKLFFGSGTQLSVL.

This clone was seen a few times. The chain carries TRBV4-1 and TRBJ1-5; TRBD1 is a possible D gene (5 bases). The V gene lost 0 bases and the J gene lost 3 bases, with 12 bases spanning the gap. The length of the CDR3 is 16 residues. Germline V CDR1 and CDR2: MGHRA, YSYEKL. For the CDR3, the DNA is TGCGCCAGCAGCCAAGACCAGGGAGGTTACAATCAGCCCCAGCATTTT. As protein: CASSQDQGGYNQPQHF.

This chain joins TRBV30 and TRBJ1-3, with TRBD1 matching 9 bases. Germline V gene data show CDR1 as GTSNPN and CDR2 as SVGIG (reference sequence). The CDR3 is 16 amino acids. J was trimmed by 0 bases and V by 3 bases; bases with no gene match: 6. The CDR3 loop reads CAWSPLTGGSGNTIYF. The CDR3 coding sequence is TGTGCCTGGAGCCCTTTGACAGGGGGCTCTGGAAACACCATATATTTT.

V is TRBV30 and J is TRBJ2-7; 8 positions match TRBD1. The CDR3 length is 14 residues. Per germline, CDR1 GTSNPN and CDR2 SVGIG (reference sequence). V shed 3 bases and J 6 bases; nucleotides not matched to a gene: 10. The CDR3 nucleotides read TGTGCCTGGAGCTGGACAGGGAGATCTGTCGAGCAGTACTTC. Protein: CAWSWTGRSVEQYF.

This clone was seen a few times. The rearrangement links TRBV2 to TRBJ2-1; 8 positions match TRBD1. J lost 8 bases, V lost 6 bases, and 9 bases had no gene match. The CDR3 extends over 14 amino acids. Germline V lookup: CDR1 SNHLY, CDR2 FYNNEI. The CDR3: CASSRGTGRDEQFF. The CDR3 nucleotides are TGTGCCAGCAGCCGCGGGACAGGTCGGGATGAGCAGTTCTTC.

The chain is built from TRBV6-1 and TRBJ2-7; weak D call: TRBD2 (6 bases). Trimming left V 7 bases short and J 0 bases short, with 13 bases between. The germline V gene encodes CDR1 MNHNS and CDR2 SASEGT. The CDR3 runs 14 residues. In DNA form, the CDR3 reads TGTGCCAGCACAGCGGGCCCGAGCTCCTACGAGCAGTACTTC. Translated, it gives CASTAGPSSYEQYF.

V and J are TRBV7-9 and TRBJ1-5, with unresolved D. V lost 2 bases and J 9 bases, leaving 11 bases between the germline ends. Germline CDR1 SEHNR, CDR2 FQNEAQ (reference sequence). CDR3 length: 13 residues. CDR3 sequence reads: CASSLNSRTPQHF. The CDR3 DNA follows: TGTGCCAGCAGCTTAAATTCCCGGACGCCCCAGCATTTT.

This chain uses TRBV7-8 with TRBJ2-3; 7 positions agree with TRBD1. CDR3 length equals 15 residues. The germline V gene encodes CDR1 SGHVS and CDR2 FQNEAQ. V was clipped by 8 bases and J by 3 bases; unmatched bases: 11. The CDR3 DNA is TGTGCCAGCGCTATACCGGGACAGACTACAGATACGCAGTATTTT. It is translated as CASAIPGQTTDTQYF.

This chain joins TRBV29-1 and TRBJ2-1; D tentatively reads TRBD1 or TRBD2 (5 bases each). Trimming removed 0 bases from V and 7 bases from J, with 16 bases in between. This CDR3 contains 15 residues. CDR1 is SQVTM and CDR2 is ANQGSEA in the germline V gene. In DNA form, the CDR3 reads TGCAGCGTTGAAGACCGGGACGGGGAAAGGAATGAGCAGTTCTTC. This translates into CSVEDRDGERNEQFF.